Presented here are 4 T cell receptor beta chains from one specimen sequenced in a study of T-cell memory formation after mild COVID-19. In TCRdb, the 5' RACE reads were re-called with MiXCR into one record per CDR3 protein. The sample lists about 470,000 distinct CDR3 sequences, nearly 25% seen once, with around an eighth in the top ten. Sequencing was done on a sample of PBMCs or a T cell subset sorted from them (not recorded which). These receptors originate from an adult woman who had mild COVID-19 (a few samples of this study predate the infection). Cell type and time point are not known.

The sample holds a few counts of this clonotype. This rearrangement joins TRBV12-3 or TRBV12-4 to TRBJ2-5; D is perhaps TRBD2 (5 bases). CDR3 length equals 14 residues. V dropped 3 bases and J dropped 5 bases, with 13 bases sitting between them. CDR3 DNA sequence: TGTGCCAGCAGTTTCTCGGGATCACGGGAGACCCAGTACTTC. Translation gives CASSFSGSRETQYF.

In nucleotides, the CDR3 is TGTGCCAGCACCCGGACAACTAGCACAGATACGCAGTATTTT. Its translation: CASTRTTSTDTQYF. The rearrangement joins TRBV12-3 or TRBV12-4 to TRBJ2-3, with D perhaps TRBD1 (5 bases). V lost 7 bases, J lost 0 bases, and 11 bases lay in between. The CDR3 runs to 14 residues.

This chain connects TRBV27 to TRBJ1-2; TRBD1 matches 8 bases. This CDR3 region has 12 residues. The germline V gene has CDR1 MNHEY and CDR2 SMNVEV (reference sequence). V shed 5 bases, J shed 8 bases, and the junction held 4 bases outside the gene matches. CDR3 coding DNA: TGTGCCAGCAGTGACAGGGGTCGGGGCTACACCTTC. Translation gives CASSDRGRGYTF.

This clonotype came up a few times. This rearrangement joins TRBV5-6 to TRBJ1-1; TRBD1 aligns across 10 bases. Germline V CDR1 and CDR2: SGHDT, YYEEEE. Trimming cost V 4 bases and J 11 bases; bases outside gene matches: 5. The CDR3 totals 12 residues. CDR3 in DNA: TGTGCCAGCAGCCGGGGACAGGGGAGTGCTTTCTTT. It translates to CASSRGQGSAFF.